This TCR beta chain derives from a study of blood T cells in healthy people across ages. The second PCR ran about 6 to 12 cycles with a sample-barcoded 5' primer and J-beta primers. TCRdb analysed the 5' RACE reads with MiXCR anew, one entry per CDR3 protein. Of hundreds of thousands of distinct CDR3 sequences listed, approximately 44% are singletons. This clonotype was observed a handful of times. The sequence derives from a man in his 60s in good health. Sequencing was done on a sample of blood.

CDR3 sequence: CASNSGTGTNQPQHF. CDR3 DNA sequence: TGTGCCAGCAATTCCGGGACAGGAACGAATCAGCCCCAGCATTTT. The chain carries TRBV27 and TRBJ1-5; 8 bases are shared with TRBD1. The V gene end was trimmed by 7 bases and the J gene end by 4 bases; junction bases not matched to a gene: 9. CDR1 MNHEY and CDR2 SMNVEV come from the germline V gene (reference sequence). This CDR3 is built from 15 residues.